Presented here are 32 T cell receptor beta chains from one specimen sequenced in a study of shared clonotypes between healthy human individuals. Sequencing used immunoSEQ multiplex PCR; TCRdb keeps in-frame clones, though not all of them. This sample has 600,000 to 700,000 clones, with 73% found just once. The sequenced sample was memory CD4+ T cells sorted from blood. The subset is: CD45RA-negative fraction. These TCRs come from a woman in her thirties in good health.

J is TRBJ2-1 and V is TRBV5-1; D is undetermined. The V end was cut by 0 bases, the J end by 9 bases, with 19 bases between. The CDR3 length is 16 residues. Looked up from germline, CDR1 is SGHRS and CDR2 is YFSETQ. The CDR3 sequence: CASSLVPSGIIGEQFF. The CDR3 DNA sequence: TGCGCCAGCAGCTTGGTTCCGAGTGGGATTATCGGTGAGCAGTTCTTC.

This chain joins TRBV30 and TRBJ1-1; 7 nucleotides line up with TRBD1. This CDR3 is built from 13 residues. Germline lookup yields CDR1 GTSNPN and CDR2 SVGIG (reference sequence). The V gene end was trimmed by 3 bases and the J gene end by 4 bases; junction bases not matched to a gene: 5. The CDR3 bases are TGTGCCTGGAGAACCCAGGGGGTCACTGAAGCTTTCTTT. This gives the protein CAWRTQGVTEAFF.

A remark on this clone: Other DNA sequences in this sample translate to the same CDR3. The V gene is TRBV20-1, the J gene TRBJ2-7; no clear D. Trimming removed 4 bases from V and 4 bases from J, with 8 bases in between. Per germline, CDR1 DFQATT and CDR2 SNEGSKA (reference sequence). This CDR3 spans 11 amino acids. The CDR3 nucleotides are TGCAGTGCTAAGGGTATTTACGAGCAGTACTTC. This codes for CSAKGIYEQYF.

Regarding this clone: This specimen includes other DNA sequences encoding the same CDR3. This rearrangement joins TRBV7-8 to TRBJ2-7; 7 positions agree with TRBD2. Trimming at V came to 0 bases and at J to 4 bases, leaving 3 bases not matched to a gene. CDR1 is SGHVS and CDR2 is FQNEAQ in the germline V gene. The CDR3 has 14 residues. CDR3 amino acids: CASSLAGGSYEQYF. CDR3 in DNA: TGTGCCAGCAGCTTAGCGGGGGGGAGTTACGAGCAGTACTTC.

The chain employs TRBV10-1 and TRBJ1-1; D is possibly TRBD1 (5 bases). This CDR3 is 14 amino acids long. The germline V and J ends were trimmed by 8 bases and 1 base, with 14 bases remaining between them. CDR1 is WNHNN, CDR2 SYGVQD, per germline (reference sequence). This chain's CDR3 is CASQPGRKNTEAFF. The DNA for the CDR3 is TGCGCCAGCCAACCGGGACGAAAGAACACTGAAGCTTTCTTT.

This clone was observed a few times. The chain couples TRBV28 to TRBJ1-2; maybe TRBD1 (6 bases). CDR1 and CDR2 from the germline V gene are MDHEN and SYDVKM. The V and J ends lost 5 bases and 4 bases respectively, with 14 bases between them. This CDR3 comprises 14 residues. The CDR3, as DNA: TGTGCCAGCAGTGAGGGGGGGCTACCCTATGGCTACACCTTC. Amino acid sequence: CASSEGGLPYGYTF.

This rearrangement joins TRBV27 to TRBJ1-2, with D possibly being TRBD1 (6 bases). V lost 6 bases, J lost 9 bases, and 17 bases lay in between. The CDR3 is made up of 13 amino acids. Germline V gene data show CDR1 as MNHEY and CDR2 as SMNVEV (reference sequence). CDR3 sequence: CASRAGGTGSYTF. The CDR3 DNA reads as TGTGCCAGCAGGGCGGGGGGCACCGGAAGCTACACCTTC.

The chain recombines TRBV5-1 with TRBJ2-3, with 10 positions matching TRBD2. Losses at the gene ends were 0 bases for V and 3 bases for J; bases not matched to a gene: 7. Germline loops: CDR1 SGHRS, CDR2 YFSETQ. The CDR3 consists of 17 residues. Written as DNA, the CDR3 is TGCGCCAGCAGCTTGGTAGCTAGCGGGAGTTGGACAGATACGCAGTATTTT. This gives the protein CASSLVASGSWTDTQYF.

V usage is TRBV7-3 and J usage is TRBJ2-5; perhaps TRBD2 as D (5 bases). The CDR3 loop spans 13 amino acids. V shed 3 bases and J shed 3 bases, with 8 bases lying between them. The germline gives CDR1 SGHTA, CDR2 FQGTGA. The CDR3 DNA follows: TGTGCCAGCAGCTTTACTAGGGAAGAGACCCAGTACTTC. It specifies CASSFTREETQYF.

This chain links TRBV2 with TRBJ2-7; the D is unclear. The CDR3 has 14 amino acids. Deletions cut 7 bases from V and 0 bases from J, with 13 bases between. Looked up from germline, CDR1 is SNHLY and CDR2 is FYNNEI. The CDR3 loop reads CASKSTETSYEQYF. In DNA form, the CDR3 reads TGTGCCAGCAAATCAACAGAGACCTCCTACGAGCAGTACTTC.

V is TRBV28 and J is TRBJ2-7, with D tentatively TRBD1 or TRBD2 (6 bases each). The CDR3 runs 12 residues. Per germline, CDR1 MDHEN and CDR2 SYDVKM. V lost 5 bases to trimming and J lost 9 bases, with 14 bases between them. The CDR3 DNA reads TGTGCCAGCAGTCCCCCGGAGGGGGGGCAGTACTTC. This gives the protein CASSPPEGGQYF.

The chain carries TRBV5-1 and TRBJ1-1; D remains unclear. The CDR3 is 13 amino acids. The V end was cut by 3 bases, the J end by 7 bases, with 13 bases between. Germline V gives CDR1 SGHRS, CDR2 YFSETQ. The CDR3 nucleotides read TGCGCCAGCAGCTGGGATGCTCGAGGTGAAGCTTTCTTT. Translation gives CASSWDARGEAFF.

This chain joins TRBV28 and TRBJ2-1; TRBD2 aligns across 10 bases. This CDR3 is 18 amino acids long. Germline CDR1 MDHEN, CDR2 SYDVKM. The V and J ends lost 0 bases and 3 bases, in that order; junction bases with no gene match: 8. The CDR3 DNA reads as TGTGCCAGCAGTTTATGGTCTAGCGGGAGTTTGAGCTACAATGAGCAGTTCTTC. Its protein is CASSLWSSGSLSYNEQFF.

The rearrangement uses TRBV2 and TRBJ1-2; a possible D gene is TRBD1 (6 bases). The germline V gene has CDR1 SNHLY and CDR2 FYNNEI. This CDR3 contains 13 residues. Trimming stripped 4 bases from V and 8 bases from J, with 14 bases between. The CDR3 region has the DNA TGTGCCAGCAGTGTGGACAGACGAAGGGGCTACACCTTC. This codes for CASSVDRRRGYTF.

The V call is TRBV5-1, the J call TRBJ2-7, with TRBD2 matching over 9 bases. The germline CDR1 and CDR2 sequences are SGHRS and YFSETQ. Trimming took 0 bases from V and 5 from J; bases not matched to a gene: 9. The CDR3 contains 16 residues. Written as DNA, the CDR3 is TGCGCCAGCAGCTTGGTTGGGCGGCGGGAGGGCCACGAGCAGTACTTC. As protein: CASSLVGRREGHEQYF. The variable domain in full, completed from reference TRBV5-1 and TRBJ2-7, reads KAGVTQTPRYLIKTRGQQVTLSCSPISGHRSVSWYQQTPGQGLQFLFEYFSETQRNKGNFPGRFSGRQFSNSRSEMNVSTLELGDSALYLCASSLVGRREGHEQYFGPGTRLTVT.

Only a few counts were recorded for this clone. V gene TRBV7-8 combines with J gene TRBJ2-7; TRBD1 matches 8 bases. This CDR3 has 13 residues. Germline lookup yields CDR1 SGHVS and CDR2 FQNEAQ. V was clipped by 5 bases and J by 6 bases; unmatched bases: 6. This CDR3 is CASSPFGTGEQYF. Here the CDR3 DNA reads TGTGCCAGCAGCCCCTTCGGGACAGGCGAGCAGTACTTC.

The chain employs TRBV7-9 and TRBJ2-7, with D possibly called TRBD1 or TRBD2 (5 bases each). V lost 5 bases, J lost 0 bases, and 14 bases lay in between. The germline CDR1 and CDR2 sequences are SEHNR and FQNEAQ (reference sequence). The CDR3 totals 15 residues. CDR3 nucleotide sequence: TGTGCCAGCAGCCTCGGGACCATTTTCTCCTACGAGCAGTACTTC. The encoded protein is CASSLGTIFSYEQYF.

The chain is built from TRBV2 and TRBJ2-7, with a weak D call TRBD1 (6 bases). The germline V and J ends were trimmed by 3 bases and 2 bases, with 11 bases remaining between them. Germline loops: CDR1 SNHLY, CDR2 FYNNEI. The CDR3 is made up of 14 amino acids. The CDR3 nucleotides are TGTGCCAGCAGTGATCACCAGGGGACCTACGAGCAGTACTTC. It codes for CASSDHQGTYEQYF.

The sample holds a few counts of this clone. The V call is TRBV28, the J call TRBJ1-5; 10 positions agree with TRBD1. The CDR3 is 18 residues long. The germline gives CDR1 MDHEN, CDR2 SYDVKM. V lost 6 bases, J lost 1 base, and 12 bases stayed unmatched. The DNA of the CDR3 is TGTGCCAGCAGCAGCCCGGGACAGGGGATCTCCAGCAATCAGCCCCAGCATTTT. Its translation: CASSSPGQGISSNQPQHF.

The V gene is TRBV11-2, the J gene TRBJ2-1; perhaps TRBD2 as D (6 bases). Germline V lookup: CDR1 SGHAT, CDR2 FQNNGV. Deletions cut 3 bases from V and 12 bases from J, with 12 bases between. The CDR3 has 12 amino acids. The CDR3 sequence is CASSLVGDLQFF. In nucleotides, the CDR3 is TGTGCCAGCAGCTTGGTGGGGGACTTGCAGTTCTTC.

The chain links TRBV14 to TRBJ2-1, with 7 bases matching TRBD1. Trimming at V came to 4 bases and at J to 7 bases, leaving 10 bases not matched to a gene. Germline V gene lookup returns CDR1 SGHDN and CDR2 FVKESK. The CDR3 runs 15 residues. In nucleotides, the CDR3 is TGTGCCAGCAGCCGCGTACTTACCAGGGGGAATGAGCAGTTCTTC. It codes for CASSRVLTRGNEQFF.

As to this clone: The same CDR3 can be traced to other DNA sequences in this sample. The V and J genes are TRBV25-1 and TRBJ2-1; D unclear. The germline gives CDR1 MGHDK, CDR2 SYGVNS. With 4 bases removed from V and 10 bases from J, the gap between germline ends came to 5 bases. This CDR3 region has 10 residues. The chain's CDR3 is CASSGVEQFF. The CDR3 nucleotides are TGTGCCAGCAGTGGGGTAGAGCAGTTCTTC. The variable domain in full, completed from reference TRBV25-1 and TRBJ2-1, reads EADIYQTPRYLVIGTGKKITLECSQTMGHDKMYWYQQDPGMELHLIHYSYGVNSTEKGDLSSESTVSRIRTEHFPLTLESARPSHTSQYLCASSGVEQFFGPGTRLTVL.

This chain joins TRBV5-1 and TRBJ2-1; 13 bases agree with TRBD2. In germline, CDR1 is SGHRS, CDR2 YFSETQ. The CDR3 covers 14 residues. The trim removed 4 bases at V and 13 bases at J, leaving 8 bases unmatched. The CDR3 reads CASSAGTSGTSQFF. CDR3 coding DNA: TGCGCCAGCAGCGCCGGGACTAGCGGGACTAGTCAGTTCTTC.

The chain joins TRBV6-1 to TRBJ2-2; D not certain. Per germline, CDR1 MNHNS and CDR2 SASEGT. This CDR3 region has 13 residues. Trimming cost V 8 bases and J 1 base, with 8 bases left between them. CDR3 protein: CASVDLNTGELFF. The CDR3 nucleotides are TGTGCCAGCGTCGACTTGAACACCGGGGAGCTGTTTTTT.

The gene calls are TRBV28 and TRBJ1-3; weak D call: TRBD1 (6 bases). CDR1 is MDHEN and CDR2 is SYDVKM in the germline V gene. Trimming cost V 8 bases and J 0 bases, with 17 bases left between them. This CDR3 region has 16 residues. CDR3 nucleotide sequence: TGTGCCAGCTCACCCTATTGGGACAACTCTGGAAACACCATATATTTT. This translates into CASSPYWDNSGNTIYF. Full variable domain (remainder filled in from reference TRBV28 and TRBJ1-3): DVKVTQSSRYLVKRTGEKVFLECVQDMDHENMFWYRQDPGLGLRLIYFSYDVKMKEKGDIPEGYSVSREKKERFSLILESASTNQTSMYLCASSPYWDNSGNTIYFGEGSWLTVV.

This rearrangement joins TRBV27 to TRBJ2-5, with 10 bases aligning to TRBD1. CDR3 length: 15 amino acids. Germline lookup yields CDR1 MNHEY and CDR2 SMNVEV (reference sequence). V was clipped by 6 bases and J by 4 bases; unmatched bases: 8. The CDR3 reads CASRSGQGVAETQYF. CDR3 in DNA: TGTGCCAGCAGGTCTGGACAGGGGGTTGCAGAGACCCAGTACTTC.

This clone was seen only a few times. The rearrangement joins TRBV7-3 to TRBJ2-2, with 7 bases lining up with TRBD2. The V gene end was trimmed by 4 bases and the J gene end by 4 bases; junction bases not matched to a gene: 6. The CDR3 spans 15 residues. The germline V gene has CDR1 SGHTA and CDR2 FQGTGA. The CDR3 protein is CASSSATSRTGELFF. CDR3 in DNA: TGTGCCAGCAGCTCTGCGACTAGCCGCACCGGGGAGCTGTTTTTT.

This clone has more than one count but fewer than ten. Other DNA sequences in this sample translate to the same CDR3. V gene TRBV27 combines with J gene TRBJ2-1; 7 bases match TRBD2. In germline, CDR1 is MNHEY, CDR2 SMNVEV (reference sequence). CDR3 length equals 15 residues. V shed 2 bases and J 2 bases; nucleotides not matched to a gene: 3. The CDR3 nucleotides are TGTGCCAGCAGTTTAGAGGCGGGAGCCTACAATGAGCAGTTCTTC. The encoded protein is CASSLEAGAYNEQFF.

The chain joins TRBV7-2 to TRBJ1-3; D uncertain. The CDR3 covers 15 residues. V lost 7 bases and J lost 2, with 15 bases in between. Germline V gives CDR1 SGHTA, CDR2 FQGNSA. DNA of the CDR3: TGTGCCAGCATCCGGAGGGAAGGGACTGGAAACACCATATATTTT. Translation: CASIRREGTGNTIYF.

The chain combines TRBV6-6 with TRBJ2-4; D is possibly TRBD1 or TRBD2 (5 bases each). V gave up 0 bases and J gave up 4 bases, with 10 bases separating them. Per the germline V gene, CDR1 is MNHNY and CDR2 is SVGAGI (reference sequence). CDR3 length: 15 amino acids. The CDR3 DNA reads TGTGCCAGCAGTTACTCGGGGGTGGGGAAAAACATTCAGTACTTC. Translating gives CASSYSGVGKNIQYF.

This clone has a handful of counts. V usage is TRBV6-5 and J usage is TRBJ2-1; D possibly uses TRBD1 or TRBD2 (5 bases each). V was clipped by 9 bases and J by 8 bases, with 17 bases between them. This CDR3 contains 13 residues. The V gene's germline CDR1 is MNHEY and CDR2 SVGAGI. The CDR3 region has the DNA TGTGCCAGTCCCGGGGCCGGCGAGCATGAGCAGTTCTTC. Amino acids: CASPGAGEHEQFF.

This sequence joins TRBV27 and TRBJ2-4, with no clear D. This CDR3 region has 16 residues. Germline CDR1 MNHEY, CDR2 SMNVEV (reference sequence). The germline V and J ends were trimmed by 6 bases and 0 bases, with 15 bases remaining between them. In DNA, the CDR3 is TGTGCCAGCAGGAAGGACCCCACGGTAGCCAAAAACATTCAGTACTTC. This encodes CASRKDPTVAKNIQYF.